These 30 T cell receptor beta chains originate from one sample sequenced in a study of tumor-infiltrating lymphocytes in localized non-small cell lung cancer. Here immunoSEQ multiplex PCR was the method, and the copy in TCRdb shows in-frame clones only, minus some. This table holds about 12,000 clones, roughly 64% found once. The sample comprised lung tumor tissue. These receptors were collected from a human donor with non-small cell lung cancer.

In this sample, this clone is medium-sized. The CDR3 sequence is CASSLRQGGDQPQHF. In nucleotides, the CDR3 is TGTGCCAGCAGCCTACGACAGGGAGGGGATCAGCCCCAGCATTTT. This rearrangement joins TRBV4-2 to TRBJ1-5; 7 positions match TRBD1. Germline values: CDR1 LGHNA, CDR2 YNFKEQ. The CDR3 spans 15 residues. Unmatched junction bases numbered 8, after V lost 4 bases and J lost 5 bases.

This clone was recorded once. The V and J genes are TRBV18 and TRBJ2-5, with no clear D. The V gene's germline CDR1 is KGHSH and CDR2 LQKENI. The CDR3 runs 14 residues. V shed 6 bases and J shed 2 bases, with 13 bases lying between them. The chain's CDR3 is CASSLPRRQETQYF. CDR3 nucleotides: TGTGCCAGCTCCCTGCCTCGACGGCAAGAGACCCAGTACTTC.

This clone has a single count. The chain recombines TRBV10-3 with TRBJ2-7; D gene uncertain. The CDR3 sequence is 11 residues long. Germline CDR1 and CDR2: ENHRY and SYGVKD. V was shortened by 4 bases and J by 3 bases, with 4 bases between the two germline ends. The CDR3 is CAISGGYEQYF. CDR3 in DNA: TGTGCCATCAGTGGTGGCTACGAGCAGTACTTC.

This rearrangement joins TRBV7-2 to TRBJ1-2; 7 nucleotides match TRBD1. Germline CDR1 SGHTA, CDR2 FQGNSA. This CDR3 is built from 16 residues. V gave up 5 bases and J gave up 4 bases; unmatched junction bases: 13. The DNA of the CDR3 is TGTGCCAGCAGCCGGACGACAGGGTCCATTCCCTATGGCTACACCTTC. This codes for CASSRTTGSIPYGYTF.

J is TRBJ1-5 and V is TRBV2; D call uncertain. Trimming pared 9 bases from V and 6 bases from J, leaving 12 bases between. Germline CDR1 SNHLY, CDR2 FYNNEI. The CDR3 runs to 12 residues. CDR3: CASGEDGQPQHF. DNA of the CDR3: TGTGCCAGTGGGGAGGACGGTCAGCCCCAGCATTTT.

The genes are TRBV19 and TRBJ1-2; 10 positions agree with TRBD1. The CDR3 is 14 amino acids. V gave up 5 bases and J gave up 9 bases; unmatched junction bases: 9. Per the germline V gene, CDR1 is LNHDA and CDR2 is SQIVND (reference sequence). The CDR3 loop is CASSPGTGERRYTF. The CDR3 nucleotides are TGTGCCAGTAGTCCCGGGACAGGGGAACGGCGCTACACCTTC.

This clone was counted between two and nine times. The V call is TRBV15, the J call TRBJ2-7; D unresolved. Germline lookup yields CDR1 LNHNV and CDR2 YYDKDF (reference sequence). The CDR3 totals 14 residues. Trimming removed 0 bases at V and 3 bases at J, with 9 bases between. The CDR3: CATSRDKLGYEQYF. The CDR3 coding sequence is TGTGCCACCAGCAGAGATAAGTTGGGCTACGAGCAGTACTTC.

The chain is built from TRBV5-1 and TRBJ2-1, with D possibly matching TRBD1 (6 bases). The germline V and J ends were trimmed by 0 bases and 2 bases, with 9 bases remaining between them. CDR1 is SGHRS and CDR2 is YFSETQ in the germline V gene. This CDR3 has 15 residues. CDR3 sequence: CASSLAGDPYNEQFF. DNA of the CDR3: TGCGCCAGCAGCTTGGCAGGGGACCCCTACAATGAGCAGTTCTTC.

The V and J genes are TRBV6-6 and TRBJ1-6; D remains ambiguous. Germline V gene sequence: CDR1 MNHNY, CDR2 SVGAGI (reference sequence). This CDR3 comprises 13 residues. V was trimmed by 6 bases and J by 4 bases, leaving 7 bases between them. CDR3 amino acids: CASRIRYNSPLHF. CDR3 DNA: TGTGCCAGCAGGATAAGGTATAATTCACCCCTCCACTTT.

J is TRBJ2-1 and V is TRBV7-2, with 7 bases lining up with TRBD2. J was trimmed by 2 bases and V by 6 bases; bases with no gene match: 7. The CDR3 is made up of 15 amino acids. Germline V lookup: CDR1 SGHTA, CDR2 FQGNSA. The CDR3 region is CASSSGLTTYNEQFF. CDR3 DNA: TGTGCCAGCAGTTCGGGACTAACGACCTACAATGAGCAGTTCTTC.

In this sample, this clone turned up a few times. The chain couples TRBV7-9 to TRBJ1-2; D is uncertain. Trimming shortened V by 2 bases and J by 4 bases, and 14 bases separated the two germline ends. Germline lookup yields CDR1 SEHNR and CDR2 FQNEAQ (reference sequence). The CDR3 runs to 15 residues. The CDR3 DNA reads TGTGCCAGCAGCTTACACCACACGTTCATCTATGGCTACACCTTC. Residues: CASSLHHTFIYGYTF.

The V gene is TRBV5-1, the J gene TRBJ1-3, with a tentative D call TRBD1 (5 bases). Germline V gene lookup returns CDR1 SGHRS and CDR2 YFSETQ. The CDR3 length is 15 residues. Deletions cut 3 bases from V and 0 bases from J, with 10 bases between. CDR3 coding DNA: TGCGCCAGCAGCTCCCAGGGTGCCTCTGGAAACACCATATATTTT. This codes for CASSSQGASGNTIYF. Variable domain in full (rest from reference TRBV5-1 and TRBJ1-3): KAGVTQTPRYLIKTRGQQVTLSCSPISGHRSVSWYQQTPGQGLQFLFEYFSETQRNKGNFPGRFSGRQFSNSRSEMNVSTLELGDSALYLCASSSQGASGNTIYFGEGSWLTVV.

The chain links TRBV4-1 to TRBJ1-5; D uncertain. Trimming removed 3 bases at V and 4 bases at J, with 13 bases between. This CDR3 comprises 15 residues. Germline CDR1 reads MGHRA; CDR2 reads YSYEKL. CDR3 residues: CASSQTPAPNQPQHF. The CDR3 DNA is TGCGCCAGCAGCCAGACTCCGGCCCCTAATCAGCCCCAGCATTTT.

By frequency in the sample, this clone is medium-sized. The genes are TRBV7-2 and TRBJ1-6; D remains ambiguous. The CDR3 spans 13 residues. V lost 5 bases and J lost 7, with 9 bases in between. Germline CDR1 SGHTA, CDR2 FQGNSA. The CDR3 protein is CASSRPLNSPLHF. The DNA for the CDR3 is TGTGCCAGCAGCCGCCCCTTAAATTCACCCCTCCACTTT.

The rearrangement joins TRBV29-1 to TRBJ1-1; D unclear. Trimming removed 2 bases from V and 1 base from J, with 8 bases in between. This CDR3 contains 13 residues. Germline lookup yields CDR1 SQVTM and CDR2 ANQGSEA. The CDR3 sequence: CSVEMTENTEAFF. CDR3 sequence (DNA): TGCAGCGTTGAAATGACGGAGAACACTGAAGCTTTCTTT.

The CDR3 DNA follows: TGTGCCAGCAGCGTTAGCGGGAGTAAAGAGACCCAGTACTTC. Protein: CASSVSGSKETQYF. This chain connects TRBV5-4 to TRBJ2-5; the match to TRBD2 covers 9 bases. Germline CDR1 SGHNT, CDR2 YYREEE (reference sequence). After removal of 4 bases from V and 3 bases from J, the junction contained 4 bases not matched to a gene. The CDR3 consists of 14 residues. The full variable domain, completed using reference TRBV5-4 and TRBJ2-5, is ETGVTQSPTHLIKTRGQQVTLRCSSQSGHNTVSWYQQALGQGPQFIFQYYREEENGRGNFPPRFSGLQFPNYSSELNVNALELDDSALYLCASSVSGSKETQYFGPGTRLLVL.

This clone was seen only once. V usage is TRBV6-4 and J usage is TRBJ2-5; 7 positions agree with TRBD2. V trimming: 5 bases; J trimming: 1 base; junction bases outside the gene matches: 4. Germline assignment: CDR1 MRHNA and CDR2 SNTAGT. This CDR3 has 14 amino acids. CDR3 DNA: TGTGCCAGCAGTCGGGAGGATCCCCAAGAGACCCAGTACTTC. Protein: CASSREDPQETQYF.

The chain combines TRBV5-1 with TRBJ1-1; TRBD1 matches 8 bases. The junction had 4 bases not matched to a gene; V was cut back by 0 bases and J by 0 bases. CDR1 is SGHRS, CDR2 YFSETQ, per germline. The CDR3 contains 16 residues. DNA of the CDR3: TGCGCCAGCAGCTTGGTAGGGACAGGATTGAACACTGAAGCTTTCTTT. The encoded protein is CASSLVGTGLNTEAFF.

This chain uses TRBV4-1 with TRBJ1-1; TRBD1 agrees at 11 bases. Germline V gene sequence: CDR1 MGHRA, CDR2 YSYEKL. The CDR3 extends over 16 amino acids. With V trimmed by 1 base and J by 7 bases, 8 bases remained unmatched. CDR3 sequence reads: CASSQGSWDRGIEAFF. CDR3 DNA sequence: TGCGCCAGCAGCCAAGGAAGCTGGGACAGGGGGATTGAAGCTTTCTTT.

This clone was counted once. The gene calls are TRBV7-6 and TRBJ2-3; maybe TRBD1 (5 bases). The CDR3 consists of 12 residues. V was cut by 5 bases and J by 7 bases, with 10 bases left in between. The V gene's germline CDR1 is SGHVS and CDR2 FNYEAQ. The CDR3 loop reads CASSDQGNTQYF. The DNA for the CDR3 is TGTGCCAGCAGCGATCAGGGCAATACGCAGTATTTT.

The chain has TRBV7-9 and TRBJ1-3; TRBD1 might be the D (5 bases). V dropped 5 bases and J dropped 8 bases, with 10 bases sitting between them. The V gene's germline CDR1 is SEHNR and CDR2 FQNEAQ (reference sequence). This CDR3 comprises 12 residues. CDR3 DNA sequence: TGTGCCAGCAGCCGTTCGGGGGACACCATATATTTT. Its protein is CASSRSGDTIYF.

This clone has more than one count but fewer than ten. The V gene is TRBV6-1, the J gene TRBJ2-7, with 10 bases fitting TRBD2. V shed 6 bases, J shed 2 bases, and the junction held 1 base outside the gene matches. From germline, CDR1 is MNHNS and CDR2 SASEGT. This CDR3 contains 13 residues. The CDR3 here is CASRLAGTYEQYF. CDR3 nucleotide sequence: TGTGCCAGCAGACTAGCGGGGACCTACGAGCAGTACTTC.

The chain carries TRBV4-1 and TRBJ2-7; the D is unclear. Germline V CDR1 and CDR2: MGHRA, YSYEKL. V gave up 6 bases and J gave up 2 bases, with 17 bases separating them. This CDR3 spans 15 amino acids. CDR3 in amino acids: CASSPARPSTYEQYF. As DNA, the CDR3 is TGCGCCAGCAGTCCGGCCCGTCCTTCTACCTACGAGCAGTACTTC.

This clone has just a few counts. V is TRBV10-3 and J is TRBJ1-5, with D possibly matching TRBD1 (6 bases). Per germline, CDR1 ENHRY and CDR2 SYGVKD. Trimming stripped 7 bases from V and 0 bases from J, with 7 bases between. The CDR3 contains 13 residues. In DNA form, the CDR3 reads TGTGCCATCACGGGGGCTAGCAATCAGCCCCAGCATTTT. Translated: CAITGASNQPQHF.

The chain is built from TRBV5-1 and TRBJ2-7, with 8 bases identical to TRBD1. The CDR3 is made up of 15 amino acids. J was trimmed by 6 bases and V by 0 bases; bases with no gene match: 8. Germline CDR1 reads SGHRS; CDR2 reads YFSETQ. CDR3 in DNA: TGCGCCAGCAGCTTGGCCGTGGGACAGGTAACCGAGCAGTACTTC. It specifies CASSLAVGQVTEQYF.

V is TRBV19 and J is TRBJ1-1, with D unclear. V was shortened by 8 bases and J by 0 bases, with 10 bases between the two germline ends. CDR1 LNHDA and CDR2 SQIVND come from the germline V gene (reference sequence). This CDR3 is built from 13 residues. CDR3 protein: CASSKYVNTEAFF. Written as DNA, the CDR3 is TGTGCCAGTTCCAAATACGTGAACACTGAAGCTTTCTTT.

The CDR3 sequence: CASSPGAGYTEAFF. CDR3 bases: TGTGCCAGCAGCCCGGGAGCCGGGTACACTGAAGCTTTCTTT. The rearrangement joins TRBV11-1 to TRBJ1-1; unclear D gene. Germline CDR1 reads SGHAT; CDR2 reads FQDESV (reference sequence). This CDR3 comprises 14 residues. Trimming removed 5 bases from V and 3 bases from J, with 13 bases in between.

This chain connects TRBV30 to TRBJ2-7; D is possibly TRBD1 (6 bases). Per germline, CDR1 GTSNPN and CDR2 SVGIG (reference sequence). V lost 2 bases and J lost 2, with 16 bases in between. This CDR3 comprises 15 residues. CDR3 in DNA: TGTGCCTGGAGTATCTCCGGGACACTTCCCTACGAGCAGTACTTC. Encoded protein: CAWSISGTLPYEQYF.

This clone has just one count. CDR3 amino acids: CASSQDPPETVATNEKLFF. DNA for the CDR3: TGCGCCAGCAGCCAAGATCCGCCCGAGACGGTGGCAACTAATGAAAAACTGTTTTTT. The chain employs TRBV4-1 and TRBJ1-4; D uncertain. Germline CDR1 is MGHRA and CDR2 is YSYEKL. Trimming took off 0 bases at V and 0 bases at J, with 17 bases between the two ends. The CDR3 has 19 amino acids.

CDR3 sequence reads: CASGDSGRSSYEQYF. For the CDR3, the DNA is TGTGCCAGCGGAGATAGCGGGAGGAGCTCCTACGAGCAGTACTTC. The chain recombines TRBV4-2 with TRBJ2-7; 10 bases fit TRBD2. Germline V CDR1 and CDR2: LGHNA, YNFKEQ. V trimming: 8 bases; J trimming: 0 bases; junction bases outside the gene matches: 7. The CDR3 spans 15 residues.